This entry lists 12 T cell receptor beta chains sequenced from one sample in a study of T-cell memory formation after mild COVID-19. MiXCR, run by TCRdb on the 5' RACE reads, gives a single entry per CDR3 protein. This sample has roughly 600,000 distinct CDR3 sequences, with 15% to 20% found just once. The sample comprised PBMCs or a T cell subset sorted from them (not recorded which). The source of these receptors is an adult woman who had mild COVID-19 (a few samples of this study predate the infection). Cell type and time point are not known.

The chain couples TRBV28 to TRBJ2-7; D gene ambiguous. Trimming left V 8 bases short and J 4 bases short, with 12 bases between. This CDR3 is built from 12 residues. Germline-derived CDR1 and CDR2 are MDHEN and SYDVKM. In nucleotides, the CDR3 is TGTGCCAGCGGTGGATTAAAATACGAGCAGTACTTC. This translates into CASGGLKYEQYF.

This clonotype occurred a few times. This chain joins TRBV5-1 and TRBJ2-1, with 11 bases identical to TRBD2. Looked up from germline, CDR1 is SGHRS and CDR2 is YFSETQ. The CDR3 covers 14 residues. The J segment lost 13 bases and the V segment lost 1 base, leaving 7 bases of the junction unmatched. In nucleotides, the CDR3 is TGCGCCAGCAGCTTGACTAGCGGGGGTGCTGTTCAGTTCTTC. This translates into CASSLTSGGAVQFF. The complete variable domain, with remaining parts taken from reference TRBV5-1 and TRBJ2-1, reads KAGVTQTPRYLIKTRGQQVTLSCSPISGHRSVSWYQQTPGQGLQFLFEYFSETQRNKGNFPGRFSGRQFSNSRSEMNVSTLELGDSALYLCASSLTSGGAVQFFGPGTRLTVL.

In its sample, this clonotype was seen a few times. The CDR3 DNA follows: TGTGCCAGCCCGGGACAGGGGATAACGGGGACTGAAGCTTTCTTT. Its translation is CASPGQGITGTEAFF. This chain uses TRBV2 with TRBJ1-1; TRBD1 aligns across 10 bases. V dropped 8 bases and J dropped 5; count of bases not matched to a gene: 11. The CDR3 spans 15 residues. The germline gives CDR1 SNHLY, CDR2 FYNNEI.

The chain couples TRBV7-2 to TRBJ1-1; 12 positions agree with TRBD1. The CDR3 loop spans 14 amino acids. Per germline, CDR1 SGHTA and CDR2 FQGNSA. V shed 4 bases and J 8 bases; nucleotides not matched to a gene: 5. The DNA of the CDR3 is TGTGCCAGCAGCTGGGACAGGGGGCGATACGAAGCTTTCTTT. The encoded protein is CASSWDRGRYEAFF.

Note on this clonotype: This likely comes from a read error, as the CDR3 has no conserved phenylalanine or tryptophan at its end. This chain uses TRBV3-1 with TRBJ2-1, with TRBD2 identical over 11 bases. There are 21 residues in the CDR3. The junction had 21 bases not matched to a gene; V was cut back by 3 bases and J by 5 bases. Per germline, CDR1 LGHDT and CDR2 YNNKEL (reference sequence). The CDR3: CASSHGATSGMTLYTHNEQFL. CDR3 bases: TGTGCCAGCAGCCATGGGGCGACTAGCGGGATGACACTCTATACGCACAATGAGCAGTTCTTA.

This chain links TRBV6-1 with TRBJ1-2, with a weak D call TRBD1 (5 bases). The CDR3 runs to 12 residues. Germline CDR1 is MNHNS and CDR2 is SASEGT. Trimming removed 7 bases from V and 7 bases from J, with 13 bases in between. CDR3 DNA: TGTGCCAGCACGGAAAGGGGAAGTGGCTACACCTTC. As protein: CASTERGSGYTF.

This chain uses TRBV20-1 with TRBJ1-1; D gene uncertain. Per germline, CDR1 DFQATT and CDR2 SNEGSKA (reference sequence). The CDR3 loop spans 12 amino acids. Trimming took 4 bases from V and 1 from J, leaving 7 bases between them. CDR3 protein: CSAKVQNTEAFF. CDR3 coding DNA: TGCAGTGCTAAGGTCCAGAACACTGAAGCTTTCTTT.

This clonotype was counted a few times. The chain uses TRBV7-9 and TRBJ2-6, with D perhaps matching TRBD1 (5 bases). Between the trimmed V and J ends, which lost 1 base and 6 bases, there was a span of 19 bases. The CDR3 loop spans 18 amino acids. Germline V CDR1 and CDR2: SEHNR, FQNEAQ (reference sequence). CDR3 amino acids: CASSLVEYGAEQANVLTF. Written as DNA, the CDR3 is TGTGCCAGCAGCTTAGTGGAGTATGGGGCAGAACAGGCCAACGTCCTGACTTTC.

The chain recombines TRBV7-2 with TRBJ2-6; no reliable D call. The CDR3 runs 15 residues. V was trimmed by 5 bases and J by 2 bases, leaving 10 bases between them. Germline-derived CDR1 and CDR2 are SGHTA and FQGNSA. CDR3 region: CASSPFNAGANVLTF. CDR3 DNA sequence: TGTGCCAGCAGCCCATTTAATGCTGGGGCCAACGTCCTGACTTTC.

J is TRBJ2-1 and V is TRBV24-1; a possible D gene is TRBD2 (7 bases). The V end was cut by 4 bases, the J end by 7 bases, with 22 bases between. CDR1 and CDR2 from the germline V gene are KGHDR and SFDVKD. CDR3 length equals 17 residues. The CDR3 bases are TGTGCCACCAGTGACCCTGGGGGGGGGCGTGCGGCTAATGAGCAGTTCTTC. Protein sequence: CATSDPGGGRAANEQFF.

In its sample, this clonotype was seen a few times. The CDR3 region has the DNA TGTGCCAGCAGTTTAGAGACGGCTGAAGCTTTCTTT. Its translation: CASSLETAEAFF. The chain couples TRBV12-3 or TRBV12-4 to TRBJ1-1; D ambiguous. The germline V and J ends were trimmed by 1 base and 6 bases, with 6 bases remaining between them. The CDR3 sequence is 12 residues long.

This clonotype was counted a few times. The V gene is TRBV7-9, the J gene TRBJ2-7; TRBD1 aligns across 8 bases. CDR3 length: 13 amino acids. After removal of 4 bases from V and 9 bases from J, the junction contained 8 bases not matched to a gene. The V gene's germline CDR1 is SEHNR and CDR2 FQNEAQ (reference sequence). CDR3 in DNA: TGTGCCAGCAGCTCTGAGGCAGGGGGCGGGCAGTACTTC. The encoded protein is CASSSEAGGGQYF. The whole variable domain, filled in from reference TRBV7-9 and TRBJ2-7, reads DTGVSQNPRHKITKRGQNVTFRCDPISEHNRLYWYRQTLGQGPEFLTYFQNEAQLEKSRLLSDRFSAERPKGSFSTLEIQRTEQGDSAMYLCASSSEAGGGQYFGPGTRLTVT.